The T cell receptor (beta chain) described here comes from a study of blood T cell repertoires in COVID-19. For the study at large: Samples representing acute and convalescent COVID-19 were sourced from the United States, Italy and Spain. Sample material is recorded as cDNA or gDNA derived from T cells, B-cell-depleted T cells, or PBMCs.

This CDR3 spans 15 amino acids. The V segment lost 1 base and the J segment 5 bases; nucleotides outside the gene matches: 0. From germline, CDR1 is SGHAT and CDR2 FQNNGV. This clone was recorded once. How the authors handled the data: Researchers report that nucleated cell counts were estimated from reference gene primer amplification. Generated by immunoSEQ multiplex PCR, the TCRdb table keeps only in-frame clones and is missing some. That table furnishes V, J and clone size, whereas the DNA furnished D and trimming. Counted here are some 220,000 clones, 84% occurring once; the ten biggest clones make up 15% to 20%.

This sequence joins TRBV11-2 and TRBJ2-5, with 14 bases aligning to TRBD2. The source of this sequence is a woman aged 80 or over with active or convalescent COVID-19. Sequences were obtained from peripheral blood. This chain's CDR3 is CASSLGTSGGETQYF. In DNA form, the CDR3 reads TGTGCCAGCAGCTTAGGGACTAGCGGGGGGGAGACCCAGTACTTC. The variable domain in full, completed from reference TRBV11-2 and TRBJ2-5, reads EAGVAQSPRYKIIEKRQSVAFWCNPISGHATLYWYQQILGQGPKLLIQFQNNGVVDDSQLPKDRFSAERLKGVDSTLKIQPAKLEDSAVYLCASSLGTSGGETQYFGPGTRLLVL.